Listed below are T cell receptor beta chains from one sample, sequenced in a study of T-cell memory formation after mild COVID-19. Each CDR3 protein gets one entry after TCRdb re-called the 5' RACE reads with MiXCR. The sample holds 190,000 or so distinct CDR3 sequences, around a fifth seen once. Sequencing input: PBMCs or a T cell subset sorted from them (not recorded which). Receptors were obtained from an adult woman who had mild COVID-19 (a few samples of this study predate the infection). Cell type and time point are not known. Both conserved end residues are part of each CDR3.

TRBV12-3/TRBV12-4,TRBJ2-3,CASMTGGGTDTQYF
TRBV4-1,TRBJ2-5,CASSQDPPRLLVTLETQYF
TRBV30,TRBJ1-2,CAWSEVSYGYTF
TRBV6-2/TRBV6-3,TRBJ1-1,CASSKEDTEAFF
TRBV6-4,TRBJ2-1,CASSRLGSPYNEQFF
TRBV12-3/TRBV12-4,TRBJ1-2,CASSTGNYGYTF
TRBV5-1,TRBJ2-3,CASYLAGGITDTQYF
TRBV27,TRBJ1-5,CASSLTAGAVFNQPQHF
TRBV6-2/TRBV6-3,TRBJ2-7,CASSYPPEQYF
TRBV5-6,TRBJ1-2,CASSYQGWVLDGYTF
TRBV7-6,TRBJ2-5,CASSLGPRDQETQYF
TRBV7-6,TRBJ1-3,CASSPPLWQDSGNTIYF
TRBV12-3/TRBV12-4,TRBJ2-1,CASSLTGGDEQFF
TRBV5-1,TRBJ2-7,CASSQHRGQGTYEQYF
TRBV27,TRBJ1-1,CASSSIPTGMNTEAFF
TRBV4-1,TRBJ2-3,CASSQAGSPSTDTQYF
TRBV4-1,TRBJ2-7,CASSQEPQGASYEQYF
TRBV7-8,TRBJ2-7,CASSGGGGFLTYEQYF
TRBV11-3,TRBJ2-7,CASSLRLAGLYEQYF
TRBV18,TRBJ2-1,CASSPSPSFSSYNEQFF
TRBV27,TRBJ1-5,CASSLSAGGQPQHF
TRBV7-6,TRBJ2-5,CASRPRSEETQYF
TRBV7-2,TRBJ2-6,CASSLAPGHSGANVLTF
TRBV6-5,TRBJ1-6,CASTNGQGNSPLHF
TRBV5-1,TRBJ2-3,CASSLEDPADTQYF
TRBV15,TRBJ2-1,CATSRGIAALYNEQFF
TRBV7-9,TRBJ1-4,CASSTRSGTGLTSGEKLFF
TRBV6-5,TRBJ1-2,CASSYFRDRSYGYTF
TRBV7-3,TRBJ2-3,CASSLIPSGSDTQYF
TRBV3-1,TRBJ1-2,CASSPPGQGGGYTF
TRBV20-1,TRBJ2-7,CSARDLLGDSYEQYF
TRBV3-1,TRBJ2-5,CASSQEEGPGETQYF
TRBV24-1,TRBJ2-2,CATRDREGITGELFF
TRBV6-4,TRBJ2-3,CASSESVGGGSTDTQYF
TRBV29-1,TRBJ1-1,CSDRAGTEAFF
TRBV18,TRBJ2-2,CASSPEMLAGATGELFF
TRBV9,TRBJ2-5,CASSEGETQYF
TRBV7-9,TRBJ2-7,CASSLTDGSLYEQYF
TRBV29-1,TRBJ1-2,CSASEGSGYTF
TRBV24-1,TRBJ2-1,CATSDLGAPSSYNEQFF
TRBV10-3,TRBJ2-1,CAISDTSGTSGRLFDEQFF
TRBV4-3,TRBJ2-1,CASSPDWGPYNEQFF
TRBV5-4,TRBJ2-5,CASSSDETQYF
TRBV30,TRBJ1-1,CAWSGGAAEAFF
TRBV12-3/TRBV12-4,TRBJ2-7,CASTGAERPYEQYF
TRBV12-3/TRBV12-4,TRBJ1-6,CASSLGWRYNSPLHF
TRBV12-3/TRBV12-4,TRBJ2-3,CASSLLAGGADTQYF